These 14 T cell receptor beta chains were sequenced from one sample in a study of T cell changes during pregnancy in multiple sclerosis. Generated by immunoSEQ multiplex PCR, the TCRdb table keeps only in-frame clones and is missing some. Seen here are some 73,000 clones, almost 95% observed once, and the top ten hold roughly 3%. This material consisted of peripheral blood, taken in the third trimester of pregnancy. All receptors derive from a female donor in good health, enrolled as a control in a pregnancy study.

The chain has TRBV4-1 and TRBJ2-7; 14 bases match TRBD2. Looked up from germline, CDR1 is MGHRA and CDR2 is YSYEKL. The ends lost 3 bases at V and 2 bases at J; junction bases unmatched: 12. The CDR3 sequence is 19 residues long. The CDR3 region is CASSQGTSGSVSPPYEQYF. The CDR3 DNA is TGCGCCAGCAGCCAGGGGACTAGCGGGAGCGTTTCTCCCCCCTACGAGCAGTACTTC.

The V and J genes are TRBV6-1 and TRBJ1-5; no definite D call. The CDR3 runs 14 residues. Germline V lookup: CDR1 MNHNS, CDR2 SASEGT. The germline V and J ends were trimmed by 3 bases and 4 bases, with 10 bases remaining between them. The CDR3 spells CASSDLRVNQPQHF. The DNA of the CDR3 is TGTGCCAGCAGTGACTTGAGGGTGAATCAGCCCCAGCATTTT.

This sequence joins TRBV5-6 and TRBJ1-2; D remains unclear. V was clipped by 0 bases and J by 2 bases, with 8 bases between them. CDR3 size: 14 residues. CDR1 SGHDT and CDR2 YYEEEE come from the germline V gene. CDR3 in amino acids: CASSLGPGNYGYTF. The CDR3 DNA reads TGTGCCAGCAGCTTGGGGCCGGGAAACTATGGCTACACCTTC.

To note about this clone: The identical CDR3 is also encoded by other nucleotide sequences in the sample. The chain links TRBV7-9 to TRBJ1-2; 7 bases line up with TRBD1. The CDR3 is 13 residues long. V lost 5 bases and J lost 3; bases outside the gene matches: 3. Germline V gives CDR1 SEHNR, CDR2 FQNEAQ (reference sequence). As DNA, the CDR3 is TGTGCCAGCAGCCTCGGACAGGACTATGGCTACACCTTC. Its protein product is CASSLGQDYGYTF.

The CDR3 bases are TGTGCCACCAGCAGAGCCGCGGGGACAGGGCAAGTGAATGGCCCAGAGACCCAGTACTTC. It yields the protein CATSRAAGTGQVNGPETQYF. The V call is TRBV15, the J call TRBJ2-5; 9 bases line up with TRBD1. Germline CDR1 LNHNV, CDR2 YYDKDF (reference sequence). Germline trimming cut 1 base from V and 4 bases from J; bases unmatched to any gene: 19. The length of the CDR3 is 20 residues.

The V and J genes are TRBV7-9 and TRBJ2-3, with 9 bases fitting TRBD1. The CDR3 is 17 amino acids. The J segment lost 2 bases and the V segment lost 5 bases, leaving 11 bases of the junction unmatched. Germline V gives CDR1 SEHNR, CDR2 FQNEAQ (reference sequence). In nucleotides, the CDR3 is TGTGCCAGCAGCCCCCCCGGGACAGGGCGATTCACAGATACGCAGTATTTT. Protein product: CASSPPGTGRFTDTQYF.

CDR3 nucleotide sequence: TGTGCCAGCAGTGGGAGGTTGGACACAGATACGCAGTATTTT. Protein: CASSGRLDTDTQYF. V and J are TRBV2 and TRBJ2-3; TRBD2 is a possible D gene (5 bases). Trimming took 4 bases from V and 2 from J, leaving 10 bases between them. This CDR3 comprises 14 residues. The germline V gene has CDR1 SNHLY and CDR2 FYNNEI.

V and J are TRBV13 and TRBJ1-2; D not resolved. V was clipped by 5 bases and J by 0 bases, with 16 bases between them. CDR1 PRHDT and CDR2 FYEKMQ come from the germline V gene (reference sequence). This CDR3 has 16 amino acids. The CDR3 loop is CASSARRQPPNYGYTF. The CDR3 DNA reads TGTGCCAGCAGCGCCCGGCGGCAGCCGCCTAACTATGGCTACACCTTC.

The chain carries TRBV19 and TRBJ1-5; maybe TRBD1 (5 bases). CDR3 length: 12 residues. V lost 3 bases and J lost 9, with 9 bases in between. Germline values: CDR1 LNHDA, CDR2 SQIVND (reference sequence). CDR3 residues: CASSIWGGPQHF. The CDR3 DNA sequence: TGTGCCAGTAGTATCTGGGGGGGGCCCCAGCATTTT.

The chain joins TRBV9 to TRBJ2-5, with 10 bases lining up with TRBD1. Per the germline V gene, CDR1 is SGDLS and CDR2 is YYNGEE. The CDR3 has 16 residues. The ends lost 4 bases at V and 3 bases at J; junction bases unmatched: 9. CDR3 amino acids: CASSTSPGTGEETQYF. The CDR3 coding sequence is TGTGCCAGCAGCACCAGCCCCGGGACAGGGGAAGAGACCCAGTACTTC.

This clone was picked up one time. V is TRBV7-8 and J is TRBJ2-3; 12 nucleotides match TRBD2. Germline V CDR1 and CDR2: SGHVS, FQNEAQ. The J segment lost 7 bases and the V segment lost 5 bases, leaving 10 bases of the junction unmatched. This CDR3 comprises 16 residues. CDR3 DNA: TGTGCCAGCAGCCCTCAGACTAGCGGGGGAACATATACGCAGTATTTT. Its protein product is CASSPQTSGGTYTQYF.

The V and J genes are TRBV5-1 and TRBJ2-5, with D possibly matching TRBD2 (5 bases). V was clipped by 0 bases and J by 4 bases, with 7 bases between them. The CDR3 loop spans 13 amino acids. CDR1 is SGHRS and CDR2 is YFSETQ in the germline V gene. CDR3 DNA sequence: TGCGCCAGCAGCTTGGGCGAGGGAGAGACCCAGTACTTC. Amino acid sequence: CASSLGEGETQYF.

This clone came up once. The V gene is TRBV18, the J gene TRBJ1-5; TRBD1 agrees at 7 bases. The germline V gene encodes CDR1 KGHSH and CDR2 LQKENI. The trim removed 5 bases at V and 2 bases at J, leaving 6 bases unmatched. The CDR3 covers 15 residues. CDR3 protein: CASSYRGNGNQPQHF. CDR3 nucleotide sequence: TGTGCCAGCTCATACAGGGGCAATGGCAATCAGCCCCAGCATTTT.

This clone was seen just once. This chain uses TRBV11-2 with TRBJ2-7; 9 nucleotides line up with TRBD1. This CDR3 has 14 amino acids. V gave up 5 bases and J gave up 4 bases; unmatched junction bases: 6. Looked up from germline, CDR1 is SGHAT and CDR2 is FQNNGV. This chain's CDR3 is CASSLDRGAYEQYF. CDR3 sequence (DNA): TGTGCCAGCAGCCTGGACAGGGGTGCGTACGAGCAGTACTTC.